This is a list of T cell receptor beta chains from one sample in a study of blood T cells in healthy people across ages. TCRdb re-analysed the 5' RACE reads in MiXCR, keeping a single row per CDR3 protein. Of over 1,500,000 distinct CDR3 sequences in the sample, about two fifths are singletons; the top ten hold 23%. What was sequenced was blood. The receptors derive from a human donor in good health. Each CDR3 is given with its conserved first and last residue. A D gene is named only where the DNA matches it firmly. The size field is filled for only some rows; it gives once, few, many or a size class.

>16|.|TRBV24-1|TRBJ2-1|.
CATSDSGETPQYEQFF
TGTGCCACCAGTGATTCGGGCGAAACTCCACAATATGAGCAGTTCTTC
>14|few|TRBV7-9|TRBJ1-4|.
CASSLENMSEKLFF
TGTGCCAGCAGCTTAGAAAACATGTCTGAAAAACTGTTTTTT
>14|.|TRBV5-1|TRBJ1-2|TRBD1
CASQVGTGYYGYTF
TGCGCCAGTCAAGTCGGGACAGGATACTATGGCTACACCTTC
>16|.|TRBV6-2/TRBV6-3|TRBJ2-1|TRBD2
CASSLLAGGPLNEQFF
TGTGCCAGCAGCCTACTAGCGGGGGGGCCGCTCAATGAGCAGTTCTTC
>13|few|TRBV5-1|TRBJ2-5|.
CATARGDGETQYF
TGCGCCACCGCCAGGGGGGACGGAGAGACCCAGTACTTC
>15|.|TRBV12-3/TRBV12-4|TRBJ1-2|TRBD1
CASSSGTGVSHGYTF
TGTGCCAGCAGTTCCGGGACAGGGGTCAGCCATGGCTACACCTTC
>17|.|TRBV6-2/TRBV6-3|TRBJ2-5|.
CASSIPLRGRPEETQYF
TGTGCCAGCAGTATCCCGCTTAGGGGGAGGCCGGAAGAGACCCAGTACTTC
>18|.|TRBV7-8|TRBJ2-3|.
CASSEAGGPFMHTDTQYF
TGTGCCAGCAGCGAGGCTGGGGGGCCGTTCATGCACACAGATACGCAGTATTTT
>13|.|TRBV20-1|TRBJ2-5|TRBD2
CSAHRGGAETQYF
TGCAGTGCTCACCGGGGGGGCGCAGAGACCCAGTACTTC
>15|.|TRBV5-1|TRBJ1-2|TRBD1
CASSVRDSPNYGYTF
TGCGCCAGCAGCGTGAGGGACAGCCCGAACTATGGCTACACCTTC